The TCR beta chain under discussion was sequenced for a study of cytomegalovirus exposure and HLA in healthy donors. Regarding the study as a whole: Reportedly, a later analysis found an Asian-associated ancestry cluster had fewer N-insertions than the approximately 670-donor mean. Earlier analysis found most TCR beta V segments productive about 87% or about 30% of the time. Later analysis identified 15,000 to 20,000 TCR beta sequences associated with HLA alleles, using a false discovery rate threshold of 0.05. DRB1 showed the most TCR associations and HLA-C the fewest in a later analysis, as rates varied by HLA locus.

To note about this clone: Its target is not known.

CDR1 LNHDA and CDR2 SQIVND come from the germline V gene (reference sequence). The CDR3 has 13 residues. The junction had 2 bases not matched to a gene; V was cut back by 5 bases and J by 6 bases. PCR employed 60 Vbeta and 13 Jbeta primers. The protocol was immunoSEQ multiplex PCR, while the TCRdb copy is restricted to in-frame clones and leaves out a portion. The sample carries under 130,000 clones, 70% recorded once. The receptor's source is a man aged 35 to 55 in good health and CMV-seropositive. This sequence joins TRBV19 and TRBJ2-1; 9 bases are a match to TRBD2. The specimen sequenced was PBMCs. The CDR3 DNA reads TGTGCCAGTAGTTATAGCGGGGGCAATGAGCAGTTCTTC. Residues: CASSYSGGNEQFF. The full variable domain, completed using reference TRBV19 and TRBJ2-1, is DGGITQSPKYLFRKEGQNVTLSCEQNLNHDAMYWYRQDPGQGLRLIYYSQIVNDFQKGDIAEGYSVSREKKESFPLTVTSAQKNPTAFYLCASSYSGGNEQFFGPGTRLTVL.